These T cell receptor beta chains were read from a single sample in a study of blood T cell repertoires in COVID-19. The table came from immunoSEQ multiplex PCR; TCRdb's copy has only in-frame clones and leaves some out. The data show a few hundred thousand clones, approximately 89% seen once. Sequenced: peripheral blood. The receptor set was obtained from a woman in her seventies with COVID-19, enrolled during active disease. CDR3s include the opening cysteine and the closing phenylalanine or tryptophan. D genes are given only for firm matches.

TRBJ1-2 TRBV11-1 . TGTGCCAGCAGCTTTATCGGAACAAAACAGGGTGGCTACACCTTC CASSFIGTKQGGYTF
TRBJ2-7 TRBV7-2 TRBD2 TGTGCCAGCAGCTTAGGTACTAGCGGGAGAAACGAGCAGTACTTC CASSLGTSGRNEQYF
TRBJ1-6 TRBV19 TRBD1 TGTGCCAGTAGTATCGGACAGGGGGGGAATTCACCCCTCCACTTT CASSIGQGGNSPLHF
TRBJ1-6 TRBV9 TRBD1 TGTGCCAGCAGTCAGGGGGTTTCACCCCTCCACTTT CASSQGVSPLHF
TRBJ2-5 TRBV24-1 TRBD1 TGTGCCACCAGTGACCAGATGACAGGGCACCAAGAGACCCAGTACTTC CATSDQMTGHQETQYF
TRBJ2-7 TRBV30 TRBD2 TGTGCCTGTCCAGGCGGGAGCTCCTACGAGCAGTACTTC CACPGGSSYEQYF
TRBJ2-3 TRBV6-1 TRBD2 TGTGCCAGCAGTGTTATAGCGGGAGGGTACACAGATACGCAGTATTTT CASSVIAGGYTDTQYF
TRBJ1-1 TRBV27 . TGTGCCAGCAGTCCTCTTCTCCGAGGCACTGAAGCTTTCTTT CASSPLLRGTEAFF
TRBJ1-2 TRBV19 TRBD1 TGTGCCAGTAGTGCCGGACAGGGGGACTATGGCTACACCTTC CASSAGQGDYGYTF
TRBJ1-3 TRBV7-2 . TGTGCCAGCAGCTTAGGGACAGACTCTGGAAACACCATATATTTT CASSLGTDSGNTIYF
TRBJ2-1 TRBV7-8 TRBD2 TGTGCCAGCAGCTTAATAGGCCTGACTAGCGGGAGACAGGGTGAGCAGTTCTTC CASSLIGLTSGRQGEQFF
TRBJ1-5 TRBV19 . TGTGCCAGTAGTATTGCAGGGGCTCAATCAGGGGCCCAGCATTTT CASSIAGAQSGAQHF
TRBJ1-3 TRBV7-7 TRBD1 TGTGCTAGCAGCTGCCACCTCAGGGGGTATGGAAACACCATATATTTT CASSCHLRGYGNTIYF
TRBJ1-6 TRBV20-1 . TGCAGTGCTAGTTTCGGGGATAAGAATTCACCCCTCCACTTT CSASFGDKNSPLHF
TRBJ2-3 TRBV5-1 TRBD1 TGCGCCAGCAGCTTGGAAGGACAGGGGACAGATACGCAGTATTTT CASSLEGQGTDTQYF
TRBJ1-1 TRBV29-1 TRBD1 TGCAGCGTTCGTAGGGGACAGGGGAACACTGAAGCTTTCTTT CSVRRGQGNTEAFF